This TCR beta chain was recorded in a study of blood T cells in healthy people across ages. Across the study: About one barcoded beta molecule was captured per two T cells (by template switching).

In each sample, at least 6 million PBMCs were isolated. Total RNA, at least 5.5 micrograms per sample, was extracted from PBMCs. CDR1 and CDR2 from the germline V gene are SGHTA and FQGNSA. V lost 1 base and J 0 bases, leaving 12 bases between the germline ends. The length of the CDR3 is 16 residues. A J-beta primer mix and a sample-barcoded 5' primer were used in a second PCR of roughly 6 to 12 cycles. Each cDNA molecule received a tag from a template-switch adaptor that had 12 random nucleotides. Using its own MiXCR run on the 5' RACE reads, TCRdb lists one record per CDR3 protein. The sample contains about 1.8 million distinct CDR3 sequences, roughly 50% of which appear only once.

What was sequenced was blood. The V call is TRBV7-2, the J call TRBJ1-2; D gene ambiguous. This TCR derives from a middle-aged woman in good health. This chain's CDR3 is CASSLDRRTANYGYTF. The CDR3 region has the DNA TGTGCCAGCAGCTTAGATCGCCGGACTGCTAACTATGGCTACACCTTC.